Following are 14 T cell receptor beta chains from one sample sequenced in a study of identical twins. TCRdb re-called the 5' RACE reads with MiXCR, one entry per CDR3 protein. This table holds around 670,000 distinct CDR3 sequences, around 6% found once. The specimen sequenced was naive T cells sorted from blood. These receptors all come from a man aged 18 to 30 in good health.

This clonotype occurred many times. The CDR3 is CASSLGLASHEQFF. Written as DNA, the CDR3 is TGTGCCAGCAGCCTCGGACTAGCGTCGCATGAGCAGTTCTTC. This chain joins TRBV3-1 and TRBJ2-1; TRBD2 matches 9 bases. Per germline, CDR1 LGHDT and CDR2 YNNKEL (reference sequence). V was pared by 4 bases and J by 8 bases, with 6 bases of the junction left unmatched. CDR3 length: 14 residues.

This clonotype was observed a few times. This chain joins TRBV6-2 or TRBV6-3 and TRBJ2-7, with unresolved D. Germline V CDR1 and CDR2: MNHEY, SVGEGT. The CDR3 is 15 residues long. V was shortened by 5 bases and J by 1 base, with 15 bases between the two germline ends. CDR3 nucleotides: TGTGCCAGCAGTCAGGACGGACGCCCTTCCTACGAGCAGTACGTC. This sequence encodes CASSQDGRPSYEQYV.

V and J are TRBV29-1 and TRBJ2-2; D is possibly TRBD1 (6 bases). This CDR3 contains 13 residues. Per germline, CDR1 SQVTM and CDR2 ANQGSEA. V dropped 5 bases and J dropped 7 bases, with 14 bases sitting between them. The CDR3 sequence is CSVLRGLDGELFF. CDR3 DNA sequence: TGCAGCGTTCTCAGGGGCCTAGACGGGGAGCTGTTTTTT.

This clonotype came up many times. CDR3 in amino acids: CASSYSTSGRYNEQFF. For the CDR3, the DNA is TGTGCCAGCAGTTACTCGACTAGCGGGAGATACAATGAGCAGTTCTTC. V gene TRBV6-5 combines with J gene TRBJ2-1; the match to TRBD2 covers 12 bases. The CDR3 is 16 amino acids. V lost 0 bases and J lost 4; bases outside the gene matches: 1. Germline V gives CDR1 MNHEY, CDR2 SVGAGI.

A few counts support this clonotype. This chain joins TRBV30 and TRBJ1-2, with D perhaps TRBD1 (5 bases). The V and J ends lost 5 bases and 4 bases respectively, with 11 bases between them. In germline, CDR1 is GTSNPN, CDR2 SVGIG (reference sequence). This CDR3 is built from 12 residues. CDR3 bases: TGTGCCTGGGGGCAGGGTGTCTATGGCTACACCTTC. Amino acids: CAWGQGVYGYTF.

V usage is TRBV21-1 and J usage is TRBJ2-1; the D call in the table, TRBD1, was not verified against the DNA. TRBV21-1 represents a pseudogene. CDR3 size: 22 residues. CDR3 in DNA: TGTGCCAGCAGCAAAGTCTTCGTGACGGGGGGCAACTACCCGGTCGTCTACAATGAGCAGTTCTTC. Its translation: CASSKVFVTGGNYPVVYNEQFF.

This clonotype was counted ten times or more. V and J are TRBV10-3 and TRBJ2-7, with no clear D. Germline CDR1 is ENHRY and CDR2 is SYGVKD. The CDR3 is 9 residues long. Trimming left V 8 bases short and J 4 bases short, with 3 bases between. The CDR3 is CAIDYEQYF. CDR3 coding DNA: TGTGCCATCGATTACGAGCAGTACTTC.

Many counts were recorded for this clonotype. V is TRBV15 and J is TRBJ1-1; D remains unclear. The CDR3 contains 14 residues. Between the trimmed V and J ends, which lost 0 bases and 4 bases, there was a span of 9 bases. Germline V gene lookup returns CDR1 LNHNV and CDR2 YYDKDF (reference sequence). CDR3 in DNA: TGTGCCACCAGCAGAGATTTTCAGAGCACTGAAGCTTTCTTT. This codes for CATSRDFQSTEAFF.

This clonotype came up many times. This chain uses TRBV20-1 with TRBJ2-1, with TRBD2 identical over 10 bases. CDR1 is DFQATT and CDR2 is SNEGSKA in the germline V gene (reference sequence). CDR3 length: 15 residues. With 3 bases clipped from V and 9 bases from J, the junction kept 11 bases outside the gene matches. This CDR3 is CSARVSASGSREQFF. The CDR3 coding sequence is TGCAGTGCTAGGGTTTCGGCTAGCGGGAGTCGTGAGCAGTTCTTC.

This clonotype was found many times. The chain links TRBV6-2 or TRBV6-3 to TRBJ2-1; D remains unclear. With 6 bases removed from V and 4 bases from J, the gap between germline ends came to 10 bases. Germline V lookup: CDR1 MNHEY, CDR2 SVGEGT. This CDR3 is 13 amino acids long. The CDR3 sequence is CASRPGPYNEQFF. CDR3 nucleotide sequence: TGTGCCAGCAGGCCCGGGCCATACAATGAGCAGTTCTTC.

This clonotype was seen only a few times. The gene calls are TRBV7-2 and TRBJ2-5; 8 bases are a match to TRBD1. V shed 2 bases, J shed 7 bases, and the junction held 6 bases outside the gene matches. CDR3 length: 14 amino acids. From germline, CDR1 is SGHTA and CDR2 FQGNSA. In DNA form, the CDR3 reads TGTGCCAGCAGCTTAAGAGACAGGGGACGGACCCAGTACTTC. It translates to CASSLRDRGRTQYF.

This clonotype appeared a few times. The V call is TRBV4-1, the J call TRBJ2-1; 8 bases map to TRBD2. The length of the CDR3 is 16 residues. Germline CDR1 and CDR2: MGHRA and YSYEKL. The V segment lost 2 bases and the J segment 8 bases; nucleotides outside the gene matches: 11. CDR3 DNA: TGCGCCAGCAGCCAACCCCGGGAGGGAGTTTTCTATGAGCAGTTCTTC. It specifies CASSQPREGVFYEQFF.

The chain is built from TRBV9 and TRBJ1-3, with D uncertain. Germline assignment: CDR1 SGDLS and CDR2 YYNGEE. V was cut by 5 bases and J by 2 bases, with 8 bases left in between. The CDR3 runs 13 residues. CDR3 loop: CASRQTAGNTIYF. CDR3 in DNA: TGTGCCAGCAGACAAACAGCTGGAAACACCATATATTTT.

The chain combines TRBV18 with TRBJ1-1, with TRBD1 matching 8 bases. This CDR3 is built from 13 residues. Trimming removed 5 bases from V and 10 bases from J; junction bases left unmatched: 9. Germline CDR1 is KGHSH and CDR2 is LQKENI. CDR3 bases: TGTGCCAGCTCATCAGGACAGGGCTACAGAGCTTTCTTT. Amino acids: CASSSGQGYRAFF.